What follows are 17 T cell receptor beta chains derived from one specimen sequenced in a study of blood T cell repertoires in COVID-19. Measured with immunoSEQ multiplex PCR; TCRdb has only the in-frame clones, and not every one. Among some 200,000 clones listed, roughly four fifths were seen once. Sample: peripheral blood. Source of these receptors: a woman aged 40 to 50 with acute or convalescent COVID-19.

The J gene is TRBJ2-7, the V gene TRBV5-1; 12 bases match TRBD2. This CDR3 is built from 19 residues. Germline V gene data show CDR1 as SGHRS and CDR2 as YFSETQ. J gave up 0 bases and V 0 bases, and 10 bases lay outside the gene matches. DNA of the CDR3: TGCGCCAGCAGCTTGGCGACTAGCGGGAGTTGGGTGGGCTCCTACGAGCAGTACTTC. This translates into CASSLATSGSWVGSYEQYF.

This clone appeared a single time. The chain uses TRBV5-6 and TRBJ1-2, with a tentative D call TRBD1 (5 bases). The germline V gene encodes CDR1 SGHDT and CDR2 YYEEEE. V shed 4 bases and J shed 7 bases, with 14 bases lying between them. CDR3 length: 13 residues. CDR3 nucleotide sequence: TGTGCCAGCAGCACCAGGGTTGGCCGTGGCTACACCTTC. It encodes CASSTRVGRGYTF.

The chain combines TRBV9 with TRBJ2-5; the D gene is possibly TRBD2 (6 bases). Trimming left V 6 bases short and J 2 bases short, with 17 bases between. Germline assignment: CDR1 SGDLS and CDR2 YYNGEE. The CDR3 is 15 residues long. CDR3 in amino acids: CASNAEGLPQETQYF. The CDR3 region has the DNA TGTGCCAGCAACGCTGAGGGACTCCCTCAAGAGACCCAGTACTTC.

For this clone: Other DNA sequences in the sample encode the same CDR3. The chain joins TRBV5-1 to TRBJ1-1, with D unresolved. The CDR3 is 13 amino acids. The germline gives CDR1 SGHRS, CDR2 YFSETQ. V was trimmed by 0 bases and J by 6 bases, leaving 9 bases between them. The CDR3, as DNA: TGCGCCAGCAGCTTGGCCGGTCGTTCTGAAGCTTTCTTT. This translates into CASSLAGRSEAFF.

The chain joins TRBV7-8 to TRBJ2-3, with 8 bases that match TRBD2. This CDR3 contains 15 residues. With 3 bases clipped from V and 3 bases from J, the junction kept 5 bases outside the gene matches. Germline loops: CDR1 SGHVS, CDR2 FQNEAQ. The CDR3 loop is CASSFRGGSTDTQYF. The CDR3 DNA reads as TGTGCCAGCAGCTTTCGGGGGGGGAGTACAGATACGCAGTATTTT.

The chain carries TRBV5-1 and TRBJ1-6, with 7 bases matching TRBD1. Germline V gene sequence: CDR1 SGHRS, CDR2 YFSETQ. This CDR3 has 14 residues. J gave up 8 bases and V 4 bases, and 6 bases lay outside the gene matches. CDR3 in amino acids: CASSTQGQYSPLHF. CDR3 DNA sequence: TGCGCCAGCAGCACCCAGGGACAGTATTCACCCCTCCACTTT.

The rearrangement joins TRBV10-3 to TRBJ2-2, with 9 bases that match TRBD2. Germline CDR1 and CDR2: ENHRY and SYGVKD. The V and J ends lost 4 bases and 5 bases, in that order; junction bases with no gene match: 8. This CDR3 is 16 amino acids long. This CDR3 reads CAISAGLAPKTGELFF. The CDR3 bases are TGTGCCATCAGTGCGGGACTAGCCCCTAAAACCGGGGAGCTGTTTTTT.

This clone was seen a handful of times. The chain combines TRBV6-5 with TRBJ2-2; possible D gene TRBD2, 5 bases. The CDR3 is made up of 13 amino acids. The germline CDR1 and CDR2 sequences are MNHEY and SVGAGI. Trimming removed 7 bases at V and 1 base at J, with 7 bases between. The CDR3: CASTEVNTGELFF. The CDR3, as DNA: TGTGCCAGCACGGAGGTGAACACCGGGGAGCTGTTTTTT.

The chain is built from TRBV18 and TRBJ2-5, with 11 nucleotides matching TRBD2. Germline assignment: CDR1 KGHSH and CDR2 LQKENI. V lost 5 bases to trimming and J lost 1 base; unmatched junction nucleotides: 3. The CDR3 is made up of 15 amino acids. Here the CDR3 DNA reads TGTGCCAGCTCAGGACTAGCGGGTCCCCAAGAGACCCAGTACTTC. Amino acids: CASSGLAGPQETQYF.

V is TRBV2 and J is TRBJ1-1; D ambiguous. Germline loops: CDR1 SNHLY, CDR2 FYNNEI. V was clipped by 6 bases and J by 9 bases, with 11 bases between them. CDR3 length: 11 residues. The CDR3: CASRNVGKAFF. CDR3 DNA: TGTGCCAGCAGAAATGTCGGGAAAGCTTTCTTT.

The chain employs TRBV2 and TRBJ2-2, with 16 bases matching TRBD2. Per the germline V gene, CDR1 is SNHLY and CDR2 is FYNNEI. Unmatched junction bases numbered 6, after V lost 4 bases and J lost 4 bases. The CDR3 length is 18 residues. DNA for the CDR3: TGTGCCAGCAGTGGGATGGGACTAGCGGGAGGGGGCACCGGGGAGCTGTTTTTT. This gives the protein CASSGMGLAGGGTGELFF.

CDR3 in DNA: TGTGCCATCAGTCCCGTCGCACAGGGGCCGCCGCATTTT. This codes for CAISPVAQGPPHF. The chain couples TRBV10-3 to TRBJ1-5; 7 bases match TRBD1. Germline CDR1 is ENHRY and CDR2 is SYGVKD. CDR3 length: 13 amino acids. V lost 5 bases and J lost 15; bases outside the gene matches: 13.

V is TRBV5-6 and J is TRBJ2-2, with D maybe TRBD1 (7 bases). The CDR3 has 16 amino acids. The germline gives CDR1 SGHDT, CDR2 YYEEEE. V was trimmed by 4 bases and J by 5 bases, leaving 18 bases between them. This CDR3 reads CASSKGQTLATGELFF. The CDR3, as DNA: TGTGCCAGCAGCAAGGGACAGACCCTAGCGACCGGGGAGCTGTTTTTT.

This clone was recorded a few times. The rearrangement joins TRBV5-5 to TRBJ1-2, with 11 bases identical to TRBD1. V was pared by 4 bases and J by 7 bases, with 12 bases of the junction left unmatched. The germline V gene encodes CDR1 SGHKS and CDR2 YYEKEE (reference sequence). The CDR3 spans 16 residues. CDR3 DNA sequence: TGTGCCAGCAGCGCCTTTACCGGGACAGGGGGTAGTGGCTACACCTTC. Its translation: CASSAFTGTGGSGYTF. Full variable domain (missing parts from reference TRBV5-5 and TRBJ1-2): DAGVTQSPTHLIKTRGQQVTLRCSPISGHKSVSWYQQVLGQGPQFIFQYYEKEERGRGNFPDRFSARQFPNYSSELNVNALLLGDSALYLCASSAFTGTGGSGYTFGSGTRLTVV.

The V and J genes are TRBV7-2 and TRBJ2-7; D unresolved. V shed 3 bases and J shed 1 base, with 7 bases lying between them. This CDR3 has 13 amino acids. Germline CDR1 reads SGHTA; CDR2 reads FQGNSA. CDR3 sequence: CASSFGKSYEQYF. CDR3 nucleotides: TGTGCCAGCAGCTTCGGTAAATCCTACGAGCAGTACTTC.

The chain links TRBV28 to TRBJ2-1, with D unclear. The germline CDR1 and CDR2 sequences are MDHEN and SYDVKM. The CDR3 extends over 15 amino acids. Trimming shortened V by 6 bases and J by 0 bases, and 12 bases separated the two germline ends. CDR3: CASRTARSSYNEQFF. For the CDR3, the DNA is TGTGCCAGCAGAACAGCAAGAAGCTCCTACAATGAGCAGTTCTTC.

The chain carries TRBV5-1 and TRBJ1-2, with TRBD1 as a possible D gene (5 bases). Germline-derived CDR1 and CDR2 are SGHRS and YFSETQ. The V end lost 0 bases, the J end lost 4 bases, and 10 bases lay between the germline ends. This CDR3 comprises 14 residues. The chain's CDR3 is CASSLDGGGYGYTF. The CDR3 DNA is TGCGCCAGCAGCTTGGACGGGGGTGGCTATGGCTACACCTTC.